The sequence of this T cell receptor beta chain was determined in a study of blood T cell repertoires in COVID-19. For the study at large: The samples span acute and convalescent COVID-19 from the United States, Italy and Spain. PBMCs, B-cell-depleted T cells, or T cells provided the cDNA or gDNA that made up the material.

In the authors' workflow: By means of reference gene primer amplification, nucleated cell counts were estimated. TCRdb's table, derived via immunoSEQ multiplex PCR, lists solely in-frame clones and lacks some. V and J calls and clone size are copied from that table; D and trimming were computed from the DNA. The sample records 210,000 or so clones, approximately 90% being singletons. V lost 5 bases, J lost 5 bases, and 21 bases lay in between. CDR1 and CDR2 (germline): SGHVS, FNYEAQ. The CDR3 consists of 16 residues. The TCR sequence derives from a man under 40 with acute or convalescent COVID-19. Sequences were obtained from peripheral blood. The gene calls are TRBV7-6 and TRBJ1-2; perhaps TRBD1 as D (6 bases). CDR3 loop: CASSPNYRTGSYGYTF. The CDR3 nucleotides are TGTGCCAGCAGCCCGAACTACCGCACAGGGTCTTATGGCTACACCTTC.